The 19 T cell receptor beta chains below were found in one sample sequenced in a study of T-cell reconstitution after alpha-beta-depleted transplantation in children. Unique molecular identifiers were incorporated during preparation of the TCRbeta library. From the PCR reads, TCRdb called clonotypes with MiXCR, one entry per CDR3 protein. The sample consists of about 640,000 distinct CDR3 sequences, approximately 15% of them appearing once. The sample consisted of PBMCs from the stem cell graft donor, taken from the stem cell graft. Receptor source: a human donor who donated a stem cell graft to a child with acute myeloid leukemia.

This clonotype came up a few times. V and J are TRBV7-9 and TRBJ2-2, with TRBD1 matching 8 bases. The CDR3 runs 15 residues. The V gene end was trimmed by 6 bases and the J gene end by 3 bases; junction bases not matched to a gene: 6. The germline V gene encodes CDR1 SEHNR and CDR2 FQNEAQ (reference sequence). In DNA, the CDR3 is TGTGCCAGCAGTCACCGGGACAGGTACACCGGGGAGCTGTTTTTT. Encoded protein: CASSHRDRYTGELFF.

With regard to this clonotype: A much larger clone sits a single nucleotide away, making a read error possible. The J gene is TRBJ2-7, the V gene TRBV29-1, with D possibly TRBD1 on 6 matching bases. The germline V gene has CDR1 SQVTM and CDR2 ANQGSEA. The CDR3 runs 11 residues. The CDR3 protein is CSVAQGYGQYF. The CDR3, as DNA: TGCAGCGTTGCACAGGGCTACGGGCAGTACTTC.

This chain joins TRBV27 and TRBJ2-5; D might be TRBD2 (6 bases). CDR1 MNHEY and CDR2 SMNVEV come from the germline V gene (reference sequence). This CDR3 has 15 residues. V was shortened by 5 bases and J by 5 bases, with 18 bases between the two germline ends. For the CDR3, the DNA is TGTGCCAGCAGTGCACCGACTAGTGGGGCTGAGACCCAGTACTTC. Translation: CASSAPTSGAETQYF.

The chain's CDR3 is CASSLPAGGLEGNTEAFF. The CDR3 DNA reads as TGTGCCAGCAGCTTACCGGCAGGGGGACTGGAGGGGAACACTGAAGCTTTCTTT. The chain couples TRBV7-2 to TRBJ1-1, with 7 positions matching TRBD1. The V gene's germline CDR1 is SGHTA and CDR2 FQGNSA. J lost 1 base, V lost 2 bases, and 13 bases had no gene match. This CDR3 is 18 amino acids long.

The V gene is TRBV18, the J gene TRBJ2-1, with 8 positions matching TRBD2. This CDR3 comprises 15 residues. Germline CDR1 KGHSH, CDR2 LQKENI. Trimming removed 2 bases from V and 4 bases from J; junction bases left unmatched: 4. CDR3 amino acids: CASSPSPSGYNEQFF. The CDR3, as DNA: TGTGCCAGCTCACCATCTCCTAGCGGGTACAATGAGCAGTTCTTC.

This clonotype was observed a handful of times. The J gene is TRBJ2-1, the V gene TRBV30; perhaps TRBD2 as D (6 bases). V was clipped by 2 bases and J by 4 bases, with 6 bases between them. Germline CDR1 GTSNPN, CDR2 SVGIG (reference sequence). The CDR3 is 12 residues long. CDR3 DNA sequence: TGTGCCTGGAGTCGGGAGTACAATGAGCAGTTCTTC. It encodes CAWSREYNEQFF.

This clonotype was observed a few times. V gene TRBV20-1 combines with J gene TRBJ2-5, with D possibly called TRBD1 or TRBD2 (5 bases each). CDR3 length equals 15 residues. The V and J ends lost 6 bases and 1 base respectively, with 18 bases between them. Germline V lookup: CDR1 DFQATT, CDR2 SNEGSKA (reference sequence). The CDR3 loop is CSAPSFRDGQETQYF. CDR3 nucleotide sequence: TGCAGTGCCCCGTCATTTCGGGACGGCCAAGAGACCCAGTACTTC.

The chain has TRBV13 and TRBJ2-3; 10 bases map to TRBD2. Germline loops: CDR1 PRHDT, CDR2 FYEKMQ (reference sequence). The CDR3 has 16 amino acids. V shed 5 bases, J shed 3 bases, and the junction held 8 bases outside the gene matches. The CDR3 DNA follows: TGTGCCAGCAGCGCCCGGCTAGCGGGGGTTACAGATACGCAGTATTTT. Translation: CASSARLAGVTDTQYF.

The chain links TRBV7-9 to TRBJ2-1; TRBD1 matches at 9 bases. This CDR3 is 16 amino acids long. V dropped 4 bases and J dropped 8; count of bases not matched to a gene: 12. Germline V gene data show CDR1 as SEHNR and CDR2 as FQNEAQ (reference sequence). The DNA of the CDR3 is TGTGCCAGCAGCTCAGTGGGGACAGGGCCTATACATGAGCAGTTCTTC. This sequence encodes CASSSVGTGPIHEQFF.

V usage is TRBV20-1 and J usage is TRBJ1-1, with D maybe TRBD1 (5 bases). The CDR3 extends over 14 amino acids. V dropped 3 bases and J dropped 6 bases, with 17 bases sitting between them. Germline-derived CDR1 and CDR2 are DFQATT and SNEGSKA (reference sequence). CDR3 residues: CSARGPGHPPEAFF. In DNA, the CDR3 is TGCAGTGCTAGGGGACCTGGTCATCCCCCTGAAGCTTTCTTT.

At least ten counts were recorded for this clonotype. This chain uses TRBV20-1 with TRBJ2-7; 7 nucleotides align to TRBD1. The CDR3 spans 12 residues. V was pared by 5 bases and J by 4 bases, with 5 bases of the junction left unmatched. The germline CDR1 and CDR2 sequences are DFQATT and SNEGSKA (reference sequence). This chain's CDR3 is CSASPTGYEQYV. CDR3 sequence (DNA): TGCAGTGCTTCTCCGACAGGGTACGAGCAGTACGTC.

This clonotype appeared many times. V is TRBV13 and J is TRBJ2-7; no firm D call. The germline CDR1 and CDR2 sequences are PRHDT and FYEKMQ (reference sequence). The CDR3 consists of 13 residues. V lost 0 bases and J lost 5, with 8 bases in between. The CDR3: CASSLGLVDEQYV. In DNA, the CDR3 is TGTGCCAGCAGCTTAGGATTAGTCGACGAGCAGTACGTC.

The chain employs TRBV18 and TRBJ2-7, with 10 bases matching TRBD2. The trim removed 2 bases at V and 4 bases at J, leaving 2 bases unmatched. In germline, CDR1 is KGHSH, CDR2 LQKENI. CDR3 length equals 14 residues. The CDR3 sequence: CASSPGTSVYEQYV. The CDR3 DNA follows: TGTGCCAGCTCACCAGGGACTAGCGTATACGAGCAGTACGTC.

The V and J genes are TRBV20-1 and TRBJ2-5; TRBD1 agrees at 10 bases. This CDR3 is 16 amino acids long. V shed 6 bases, J shed 3 bases, and the junction held 13 bases outside the gene matches. Germline CDR1 DFQATT, CDR2 SNEGSKA (reference sequence). The CDR3, as DNA: TGCAGTGCCGCGCCTCCGGGACAGGGGTTCGAAGAGACCCAGTACTTC. Its protein is CSAAPPGQGFEETQYF.

The table lists this clonotype with many counts. The chain's CDR3 is CASSVGYNSPLHF. The CDR3 bases are TGTGCCAGCAGCGTGGGGTATAATTCACCCCTCCACTTT. The chain is built from TRBV9 and TRBJ1-6; D is ambiguous. The CDR3 has 13 amino acids. V was trimmed by 2 bases and J by 4 bases, leaving 4 bases between them. Germline V gene data show CDR1 as SGDLS and CDR2 as YYNGEE.

The chain recombines TRBV25-1 with TRBJ2-4; D gene unclear. V was pared by 5 bases and J by 3 bases, with 5 bases between. The length of the CDR3 is 12 residues. CDR1 is MGHDK and CDR2 is SYGVNS in the germline V gene. The CDR3 DNA is TGTGCCAGCAGTACCCTCAAAAACATTCAGTACTTC. This encodes CASSTLKNIQYF.

This clonotype was detected only a few times. Compared with germline, one end of the junction differs, possibly owing to a read error. The rearrangement joins TRBV5-1 to TRBJ2-1, with D perhaps TRBD2 (6 bases). The germline gives CDR1 SGHRS, CDR2 YFSETQ. The CDR3 covers 16 residues. The CDR3: CASSWAGTPSDNEQFF. The CDR3 bases are TGCGCCAGCAGTTGGGCCGGGACTCCCTCCGACAATGAGCAGTTCTTC.

V is TRBV7-2 and J is TRBJ1-5, with a weak D call TRBD1 (6 bases). The CDR3 sequence is 14 residues long. V was pared by 3 bases and J by 1 base, with 7 bases between. Looked up from germline, CDR1 is SGHTA and CDR2 is FQGNSA. The CDR3 region is CASSFGQSNQPQHF. The DNA of the CDR3 is TGTGCCAGCAGCTTCGGACAGAGCAATCAGCCCCAGCATTTT.

The sample holds many counts of this clonotype. The rearrangement links TRBV7-2 to TRBJ2-1; no clear D gene. V was trimmed by 1 base and J by 5 bases, leaving 3 bases between them. The CDR3 is 12 residues long. The V gene's germline CDR1 is SGHTA and CDR2 FQGNSA. DNA for the CDR3: TGTGCCAGCAGCTTAGTTAACAATGAGCAGTTCTTC. This translates into CASSLVNNEQFF.